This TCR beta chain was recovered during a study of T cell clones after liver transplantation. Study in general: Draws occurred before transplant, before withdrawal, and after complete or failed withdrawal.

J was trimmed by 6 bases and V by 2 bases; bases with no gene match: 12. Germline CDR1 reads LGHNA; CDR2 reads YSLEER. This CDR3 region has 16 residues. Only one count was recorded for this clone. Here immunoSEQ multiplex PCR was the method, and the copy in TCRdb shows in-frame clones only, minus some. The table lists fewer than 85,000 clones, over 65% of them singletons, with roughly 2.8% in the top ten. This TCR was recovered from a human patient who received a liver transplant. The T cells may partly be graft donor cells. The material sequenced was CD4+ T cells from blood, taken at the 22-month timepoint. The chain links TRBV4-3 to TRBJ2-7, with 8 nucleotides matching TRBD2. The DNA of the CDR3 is TGCGCCAGCAGCCAACAGTTAGCGGGGAGGCTGGGCGAGCAGTACTTC. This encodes CASSQQLAGRLGEQYF.